This T cell receptor beta chain was retrieved from a study of T cells in Graves' hyperthyroidism and ophthalmopathy. Germline lookup yields CDR1 MDHEN and CDR2 SYDVKM. Trimming cost V 4 bases and J 7 bases; bases outside gene matches: 10. This CDR3 comprises 15 residues. Comment on this clonotype: It may be a read error: a sequence one base away is much more abundant.

Regions amplified from RNA transcripts were the TCR beta CDR3 regions. The primer set for the first-round RT-PCR of the TCR CDR3 was HTBI. MiXCR, run by TCRdb on the multiplex PCR reads, gives a single entry per CDR3 protein. The repertoire holds more than 350,000 distinct CDR3 sequences, with roughly 15% as singletons. The chain couples TRBV28 to TRBJ2-1; 7 bases are a match to TRBD2. This TCR was sampled from a woman aged 60-75 years with Graves' ophthalmopathy. The specimen was blood. The CDR3 protein is CASSWTAGRRNEQFF. For the CDR3, the DNA is TGTGCCAGCAGTTGGACGGCCGGGAGGAGAAATGAGCAGTTCTTC.